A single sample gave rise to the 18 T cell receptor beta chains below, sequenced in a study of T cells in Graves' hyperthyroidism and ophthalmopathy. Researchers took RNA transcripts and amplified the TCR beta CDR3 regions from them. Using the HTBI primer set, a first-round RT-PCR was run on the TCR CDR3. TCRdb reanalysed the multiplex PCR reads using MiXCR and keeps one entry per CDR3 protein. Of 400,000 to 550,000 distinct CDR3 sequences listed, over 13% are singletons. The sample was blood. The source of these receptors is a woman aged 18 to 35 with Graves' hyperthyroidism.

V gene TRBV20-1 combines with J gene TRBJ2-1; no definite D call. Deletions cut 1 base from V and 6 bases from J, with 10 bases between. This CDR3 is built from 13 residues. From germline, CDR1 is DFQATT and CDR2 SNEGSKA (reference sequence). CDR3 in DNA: TGCAGTGCTAGAGGTGACAAGCGCAATGAGCAGTTCTTC. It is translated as CSARGDKRNEQFF.

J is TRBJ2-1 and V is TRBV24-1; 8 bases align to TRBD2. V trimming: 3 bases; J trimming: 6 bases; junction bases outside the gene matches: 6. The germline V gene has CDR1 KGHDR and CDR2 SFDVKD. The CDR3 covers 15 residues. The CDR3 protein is CATSDTAGGPNEQFF. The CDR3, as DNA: TGTGCCACCAGTGATACTGCGGGAGGACCCAATGAGCAGTTCTTC.

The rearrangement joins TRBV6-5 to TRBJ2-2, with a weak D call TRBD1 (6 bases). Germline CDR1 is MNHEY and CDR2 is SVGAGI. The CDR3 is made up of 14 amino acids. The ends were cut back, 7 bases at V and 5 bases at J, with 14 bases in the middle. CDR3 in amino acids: CASKLQGRTGELFF. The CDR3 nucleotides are TGTGCCAGCAAGTTGCAGGGGCGGACCGGGGAGCTGTTTTTT.

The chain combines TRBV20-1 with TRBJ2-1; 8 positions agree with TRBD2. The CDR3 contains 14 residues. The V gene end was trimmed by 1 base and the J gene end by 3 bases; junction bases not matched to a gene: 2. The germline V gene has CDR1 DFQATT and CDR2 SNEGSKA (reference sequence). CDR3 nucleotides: TGCAGTGCTAGAGTACTAGCGGACTACAATGAGCAGTTCTTC. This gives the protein CSARVLADYNEQFF.

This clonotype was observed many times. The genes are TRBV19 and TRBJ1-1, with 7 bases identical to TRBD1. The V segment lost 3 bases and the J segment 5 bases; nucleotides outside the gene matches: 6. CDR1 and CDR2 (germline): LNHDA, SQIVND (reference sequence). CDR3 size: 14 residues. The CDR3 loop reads CASSMQGVGTEAFF. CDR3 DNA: TGTGCCAGTAGTATGCAGGGGGTCGGTACTGAAGCTTTCTTT.

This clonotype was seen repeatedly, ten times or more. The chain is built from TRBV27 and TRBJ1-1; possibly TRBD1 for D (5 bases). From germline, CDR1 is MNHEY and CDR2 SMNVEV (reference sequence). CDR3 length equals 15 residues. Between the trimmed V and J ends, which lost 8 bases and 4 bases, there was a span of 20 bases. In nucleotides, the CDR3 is TGTGCCAGCTTCCCCGGGACCTCGTTTCTCACTGAAGCTTTCTTT. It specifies CASFPGTSFLTEAFF.

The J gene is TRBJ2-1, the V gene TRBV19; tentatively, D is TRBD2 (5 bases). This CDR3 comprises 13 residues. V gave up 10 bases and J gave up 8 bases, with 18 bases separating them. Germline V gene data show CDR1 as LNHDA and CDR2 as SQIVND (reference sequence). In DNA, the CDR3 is TGTGCCACCAGGCTTGTCGGGGTCGATGAGCAGTTCTTC. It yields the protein CATRLVGVDEQFF.

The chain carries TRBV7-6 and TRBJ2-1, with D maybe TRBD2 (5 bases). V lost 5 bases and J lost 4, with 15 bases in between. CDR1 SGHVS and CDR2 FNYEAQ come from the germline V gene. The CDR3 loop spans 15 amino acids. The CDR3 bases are TGTGCCAGCAGCATAGGGAGCTCTGGGTACAATGAGCAGTTCTTC. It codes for CASSIGSSGYNEQFF. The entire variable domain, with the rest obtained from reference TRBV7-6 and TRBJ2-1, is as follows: GAGVSQSPRYKVTKRGQDVALRCDPISGHVSLYWYRQALGQGPEFLTYFNYEAQQDKSGLPNDRFSAERPEGSISTLTIQRTEQRDSAMYRCASSIGSSGYNEQFFGPGTRLTVL.

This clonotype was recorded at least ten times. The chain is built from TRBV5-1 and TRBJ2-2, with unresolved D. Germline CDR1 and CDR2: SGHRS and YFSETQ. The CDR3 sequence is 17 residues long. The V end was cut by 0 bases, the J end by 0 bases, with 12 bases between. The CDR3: CASSLAKDRPNTGELFF. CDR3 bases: TGCGCCAGCAGCTTGGCTAAAGACCGACCGAACACCGGGGAGCTGTTTTTT.

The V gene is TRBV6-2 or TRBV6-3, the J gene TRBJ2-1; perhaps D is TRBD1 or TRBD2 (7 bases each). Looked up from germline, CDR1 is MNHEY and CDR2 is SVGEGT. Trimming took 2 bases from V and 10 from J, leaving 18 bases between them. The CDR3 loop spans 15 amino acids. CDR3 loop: CASSYNTAGGGEQFF. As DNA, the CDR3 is TGTGCCAGCAGTTACAACACGGCAGGGGGGGGGGAGCAGTTCTTC.

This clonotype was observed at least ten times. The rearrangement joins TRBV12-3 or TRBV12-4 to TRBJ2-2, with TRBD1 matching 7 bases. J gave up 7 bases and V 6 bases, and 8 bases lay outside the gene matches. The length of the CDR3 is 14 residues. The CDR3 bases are TGTGCCAGCAGCCCCAAGGGGGCGTTCGGGGAGCTGTTTTTT. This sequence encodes CASSPKGAFGELFF.

The CDR3 is CSVEKGGLDTF. In DNA, the CDR3 is TGCAGCGTTGAGAAGGGAGGGCTCGACACCTTC. This sequence joins TRBV29-1 and TRBJ1-2; D is unresolved. Germline values: CDR1 SQVTM, CDR2 ANQGSEA. V dropped 3 bases and J dropped 12 bases, with 14 bases sitting between them. This CDR3 is 11 amino acids long. Using reference TRBV29-1 and TRBJ1-2 for the parts outside the CDR3, the full variable domain is SAVISQKPSRDICQRGTSLTIQCQVDSQVTMMFWYRQQPGQSLTLIATANQGSEATYESGFVIDKFPISRPNLTFSTLTVSNMSPEDSSIYLCSVEKGGLDTFGSGTRLTVV.

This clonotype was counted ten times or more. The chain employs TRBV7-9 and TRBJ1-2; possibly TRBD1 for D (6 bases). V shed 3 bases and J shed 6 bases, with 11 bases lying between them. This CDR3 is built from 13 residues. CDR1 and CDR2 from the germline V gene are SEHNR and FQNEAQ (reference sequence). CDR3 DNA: TGTGCCAGCAGCTTCAGGGGATCGCATGGCTACACCTTC. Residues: CASSFRGSHGYTF.

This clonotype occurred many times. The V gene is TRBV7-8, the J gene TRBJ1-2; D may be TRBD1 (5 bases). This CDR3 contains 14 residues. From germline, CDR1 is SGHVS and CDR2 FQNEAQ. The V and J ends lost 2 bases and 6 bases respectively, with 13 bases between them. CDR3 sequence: CASSLMRGTNGYTF. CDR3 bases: TGTGCCAGCAGCTTAATGCGGGGCACAAATGGCTACACCTTC.

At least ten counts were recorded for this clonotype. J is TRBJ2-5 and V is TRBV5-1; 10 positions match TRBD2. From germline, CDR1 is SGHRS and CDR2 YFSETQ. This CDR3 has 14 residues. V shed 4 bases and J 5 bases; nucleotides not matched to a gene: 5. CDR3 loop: CASSGGLARETQYF. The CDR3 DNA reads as TGCGCCAGCAGCGGGGGACTAGCGAGGGAGACCCAGTACTTC.

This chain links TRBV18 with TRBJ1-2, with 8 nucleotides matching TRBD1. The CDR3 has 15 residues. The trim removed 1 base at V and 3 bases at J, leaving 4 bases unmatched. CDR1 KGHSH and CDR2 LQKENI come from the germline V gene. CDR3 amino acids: CASSPRTGRDYGYTF. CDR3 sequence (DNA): TGTGCCAGCTCACCACGGACAGGGCGCGACTATGGCTACACCTTC.

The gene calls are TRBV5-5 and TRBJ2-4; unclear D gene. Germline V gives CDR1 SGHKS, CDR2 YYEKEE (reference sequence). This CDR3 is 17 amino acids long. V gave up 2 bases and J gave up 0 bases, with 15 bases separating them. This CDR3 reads CASSLGLTELAKNIQYF. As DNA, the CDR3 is TGTGCCAGCAGCTTAGGTCTTACAGAACTAGCCAAAAACATTCAGTACTTC.

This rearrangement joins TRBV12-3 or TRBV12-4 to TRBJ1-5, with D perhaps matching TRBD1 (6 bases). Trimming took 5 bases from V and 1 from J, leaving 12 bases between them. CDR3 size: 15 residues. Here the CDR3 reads CASSTQGRSNQPQHF. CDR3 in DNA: TGTGCCAGCAGTACACAGGGACGCAGCAATCAGCCCCAGCATTTT.